This T cell receptor (beta chain) was recorded in a study of T-cell reconstitution after alpha-beta-depleted transplantation in children (TCRdb year 2016). For the study in its entirety: Using TCR repertoire profiling, the study quantitatively followed how T-cell immune reconstitution unfolded in children after TCRalphabeta/CD19-depleted allogeneic hematopoietic cell transplantation.

Trimming at the junction amounts to 2 bases on V and 7 bases on J, and the germline ends lie 14 bases apart. As encoded in the germline V gene, CDR1 is MGHRA while CDR2 is YSYEKL. From the cysteine through the phenylalanine, the CDR3 covers 15 amino acids. Only CDR3 DNA is held: 45 bases, read in frame from base 1. This clonotype was seen repeatedly, ten times or more. Its specific antigen is unknown. Base qualities are not at hand, and no much larger clone is one base apart. Libraries were prepared through PCR. The run used an Illumina HiSeq 2500. To normalize quantification of the TCRbeta repertoire, the TCR libraries were built with molecular barcoding that relied on unique molecular identifiers. Clones were called with MiXCR by TCRdb after fastp trimmed the public reads at Q25, and only in-frame beta chains were retained. Rows merge per CDR3 protein into single entries with the most common DNA and genes. The sample includes more than 150,000 distinct CDR3 sequences, with more than 6.5% observed a single time. The top ten hold approximately 2.9% of the sample.

The sample in question was PBMCs from the stem cell graft donor, obtained from the stem cell graft. The rearrangement combines TRBV4-1 with TRBJ1-4; 6 matching bases give a weak D call of TRBD1. The TCR was taken from a human donor who donated a stem cell graft to a child with Wiskott-Aldrich syndrome. The CDR3 loop reads CASSQSRTRGEKLFF. The DNA sequence is TGCGCCAGCAGCCAATCCCGCACCAGGGGTGAAAAACTGTTTTTT.